The sample holds one count of the clone carrying this T cell receptor (beta chain). Partitioning of CD4+ cells yielded a CD45RA+ naive subset and a CD45RA-negative memory subset. This record belongs to a study of shared clonotypes between healthy human individuals. Generated by immunoSEQ multiplex PCR, the TCRdb table keeps only in-frame clones and is missing some. The data contain 2 million to 3 million clones, 90% to 95% of them singletons. The length of the CDR3 is 17 residues. Germline values: CDR1 LNHNV, CDR2 YYDKDF (reference sequence). V lost 0 bases to trimming and J lost 7 bases; unmatched junction nucleotides: 10.

The sequence derives from a man between 18 and 35 years old in good health. Some clones in this sample may be carry-over from other donors' samples. This chain uses TRBV15 with TRBJ1-4; 8 nucleotides agree with TRBD1. The sample comprised naive CD4+ T cells from PBMCs. Sample subset: CD45RA+ positively selected. For the CDR3, the DNA is TGTGCCACCAGCAGAGATTGGGGCCAGGGGGCAGGTGAAAAACTGTTTTTT. Protein: CATSRDWGQGAGEKLFF.